The 24 T cell receptor beta chains reported below all come from one sample, sequenced in a study of blood T cell repertoires in COVID-19. Only in-frame clones appear in the TCRdb table, and some are missing; sequencing was by immunoSEQ multiplex PCR. The data show 150,000 to 200,000 clones, about 76% seen once. Sequences were obtained from peripheral blood. These receptors were collected from a woman aged 45-60 years with active or convalescent COVID-19.

The J gene is TRBJ2-5, the V gene TRBV7-2, with 8 nucleotides matching TRBD2. In germline, CDR1 is SGHTA, CDR2 FQGNSA. The ends lost 5 bases at V and 2 bases at J; junction bases unmatched: 4. The CDR3 totals 14 residues. CDR3 DNA: TGTGCCAGCAGCCGCGGGGGGATACAAGAGACCCAGTACTTC. It codes for CASSRGGIQETQYF.

This clone was seen more than once but under ten times. This chain joins TRBV3-1 (or the pseudogene TRBV3-2) and TRBJ2-5; 8 positions match TRBD2. Trimming took 4 bases from V and 4 from J; bases not matched to a gene: 8. CDR3 length: 15 amino acids. The germline V gene has CDR1 LGHDT and CDR2 YNNKEL (reference sequence). The CDR3 loop reads CASSLSGSVGETQYF. In nucleotides, the CDR3 is TGTGCCAGCAGCCTAAGCGGGAGTGTGGGAGAGACCCAGTACTTC.

V is TRBV5-1 and J is TRBJ2-3, with D possibly matching TRBD1 (5 bases). Germline CDR1 SGHRS, CDR2 YFSETQ. The CDR3 contains 15 residues. Trimming stripped 0 bases from V and 0 bases from J, with 8 bases between. The CDR3 is CASSLDRPSTDTQYF. CDR3 nucleotides: TGCGCCAGCAGCTTGGACAGGCCTAGCACAGATACGCAGTATTTT.

This clone appeared many times. J is TRBJ2-7 and V is TRBV7-2; 8 nucleotides line up with TRBD2. This CDR3 region has 16 residues. CDR1 and CDR2 from the germline V gene are SGHTA and FQGNSA. Trimming cost V 0 bases and J 1 base; bases outside gene matches: 5. The CDR3 DNA reads as TGTGCCAGCAGCTTAGCAATTAGCGGGGAGTCCTACGAGCAGTACTTC. Amino acid sequence: CASSLAISGESYEQYF. Based on the CDR3 plus reference TRBV7-2 and TRBJ2-7, the full variable domain is GAGVSQSPSNKVTEKGKDVELRCDPISGHTALYWYRQSLGQGLEFLIYFQGNSAPDKSGLPSDRFSAERTGGSVSTLTIQRTQQEDSAVYLCASSLAISGESYEQYFGPGTRLTVT.

In its sample, this clone was seen once. V is TRBV7-2 and J is TRBJ1-6; 10 bases map to TRBD1. Germline CDR1 SGHTA, CDR2 FQGNSA. CDR3 length: 15 amino acids. V dropped 5 bases and J dropped 8; count of bases not matched to a gene: 6. The CDR3 DNA reads as TGTGCCAGCAGCGTCACCGGGACAGGGGATTCACCCCTCCACTTT. It encodes CASSVTGTGDSPLHF.

This clone showed up just once. The genes are TRBV19 and TRBJ1-6, with 9 bases that match TRBD1. V trimming: 4 bases; J trimming: 13 bases; junction bases outside the gene matches: 8. The CDR3 covers 14 residues. CDR1 and CDR2 (germline): LNHDA, SQIVND (reference sequence). CDR3 sequence reads: CASSTWDRETPLHF. In nucleotides, the CDR3 is TGTGCCAGTAGTACTTGGGACAGGGAAACCCCCCTCCACTTT.

The rearrangement uses TRBV9 and TRBJ1-2; D gene unclear. The V gene lost 0 bases and the J gene lost 13 bases, with 19 bases spanning the gap. The CDR3 runs 14 residues. Germline assignment: CDR1 SGDLS and CDR2 YYNGEE. The CDR3: CASSVGEGREAITF. The CDR3 DNA sequence: TGTGCCAGCAGCGTAGGGGAAGGGCGGGAGGCTATCACCTTC.

Ten or more counts support this clone. The chain has TRBV2 and TRBJ1-2, with 12 positions matching TRBD1. This CDR3 has 16 amino acids. Trimming at V came to 4 bases and at J to 7 bases, leaving 10 bases not matched to a gene. The V gene's germline CDR1 is SNHLY and CDR2 FYNNEI. In nucleotides, the CDR3 is TGTGCCAGCAGTGCTACCGGGACAGGGGGCTGGGGTGGCTACACCTTC. Translation: CASSATGTGGWGGYTF. Based on the CDR3 plus reference TRBV2 and TRBJ1-2, the full variable domain is EPEVTQTPSHQVTQMGQEVILRCVPISNHLYFYWYRQILGQKVEFLVSFYNNEISEKSEIFDDQFSVERPDGSNFTLKIRSTKLEDSAMYFCASSATGTGGWGGYTFGSGTRLTVV.

The V gene is TRBV5-5, the J gene TRBJ1-1; D uncertain. Trimming took off 1 base at V and 1 base at J, with 5 bases between the two ends. This CDR3 spans 13 amino acids. Germline V gene lookup returns CDR1 SGHKS and CDR2 YYEKEE (reference sequence). For the CDR3, the DNA is TGTGCCAGCAGCTTGCTAGCGAACACTGAAGCTTTCTTT. This codes for CASSLLANTEAFF.

The chain carries TRBV6-2 or TRBV6-3 and TRBJ1-3; 12 positions agree with TRBD1. The CDR3 has 16 residues. The V and J ends lost 6 bases and 5 bases, in that order; junction bases with no gene match: 8. The germline V gene encodes CDR1 MNHEY and CDR2 SVGEGT. Here the CDR3 reads CASSRDRGLGRNTIYF. The CDR3 nucleotides are TGTGCCAGCAGCCGGGACAGGGGGCTAGGAAGAAACACCATATATTTT.

The chain uses TRBV5-6 and TRBJ1-1; a possible D gene is TRBD1 (6 bases). V was clipped by 5 bases and J by 0 bases, with 8 bases between them. The V gene's germline CDR1 is SGHDT and CDR2 YYEEEE. The CDR3 is made up of 13 amino acids. DNA for the CDR3: TGTGCCAGCAGGACAGGAATGAACACTGAAGCTTTCTTT. Its translation: CASRTGMNTEAFF.

This clone has more than one count but fewer than ten. This chain uses TRBV15 with TRBJ2-1; D is undetermined. V was shortened by 8 bases and J by 0 bases, with 14 bases between the two germline ends. The CDR3 is 15 residues long. CDR1 and CDR2 from the germline V gene are LNHNV and YYDKDF (reference sequence). The CDR3 spells CATSVDMSSYNEQFF. CDR3 nucleotides: TGTGCCACCTCGGTTGATATGAGCTCCTACAATGAGCAGTTCTTC.

The count of this clone is one. J is TRBJ1-1 and V is TRBV11-2; D uncertain. CDR1 SGHAT and CDR2 FQNNGV come from the germline V gene. The V and J ends lost 5 bases and 4 bases respectively, with 11 bases between them. The CDR3 has 13 amino acids. CDR3 protein: CASSLNAITEAFF. CDR3 nucleotide sequence: TGTGCCAGCAGCCTCAATGCTATCACTGAAGCTTTCTTT.

This rearrangement joins TRBV4-1 to TRBJ2-1; TRBD1 is a possible D gene (6 bases). CDR1 is MGHRA and CDR2 is YSYEKL in the germline V gene. The V and J ends lost 0 bases and 7 bases respectively, with 19 bases between them. The CDR3 has 17 residues. The CDR3 protein is CASSQDSGTGRGNEQFF. CDR3 coding DNA: TGCGCCAGCAGCCAAGATTCGGGTACAGGGCGAGGAAATGAGCAGTTCTTC.

The genes are TRBV28 and TRBJ1-2, with a tentative D call TRBD1 (5 bases). The CDR3 loop spans 11 amino acids. Trimming left V 7 bases short and J 2 bases short, with 5 bases between. Germline V gene data show CDR1 as MDHEN and CDR2 as SYDVKM. CDR3 amino acids: CASTGNYGYTF. CDR3 sequence (DNA): TGTGCCAGCACAGGGAACTATGGCTACACCTTC.

The V gene is TRBV6-5, the J gene TRBJ2-1; 14 bases fit TRBD2. The junction had 4 bases not matched to a gene; V was cut back by 0 bases and J by 9 bases. Per germline, CDR1 MNHEY and CDR2 SVGAGI. This CDR3 is built from 16 residues. CDR3 nucleotides: TGTGCCAGCAGTTACTCGACTAGCGGGGGGGCAGGTGAGCAGTTCTTC. As protein: CASSYSTSGGAGEQFF.

The chain couples TRBV7-6 to TRBJ1-1, with 7 nucleotides matching TRBD1. Germline values: CDR1 SGHVS, CDR2 FNYEAQ. The CDR3 covers 18 residues. The V gene end was trimmed by 1 base and the J gene end by 0 bases; junction bases not matched to a gene: 11. CDR3 region: CASSLVGQGGYLNTEAFF. The CDR3 DNA follows: TGTGCCAGCAGCTTAGTAGGGCAGGGGGGCTATCTGAACACTGAAGCTTTCTTT.

The chain is built from TRBV7-2 and TRBJ2-7; 9 bases agree with TRBD1. The CDR3 contains 16 residues. V lost 5 bases to trimming and J lost 5 bases; unmatched junction nucleotides: 13. CDR1 SGHTA and CDR2 FQGNSA come from the germline V gene. The CDR3 sequence is CASSPHYGTGNNEQYF. The CDR3 DNA reads TGTGCCAGCAGCCCCCACTACGGGACAGGGAACAACGAGCAGTACTTC.

This sequence joins TRBV2 and TRBJ1-2, with D uncertain. From germline, CDR1 is SNHLY and CDR2 FYNNEI. This CDR3 is 13 amino acids long. The V gene lost 4 bases and the J gene lost 1 base, with 7 bases spanning the gap. The CDR3 DNA follows: TGTGCCAGCAGTGTCCTAAGTAACTATGGCTACACCTTC. Encoded protein: CASSVLSNYGYTF.

The V and J genes are TRBV7-3 and TRBJ2-2, with 14 bases lining up with TRBD2. Looked up from germline, CDR1 is SGHTA and CDR2 is FQGTGA. The CDR3 is 20 amino acids. After removal of 5 bases from V and 3 bases from J, the junction contained 14 bases not matched to a gene. The CDR3 region is CASSQGLAGDLLTDTGELFF. The CDR3 DNA sequence: TGTGCCAGCAGCCAGGGACTAGCGGGGGACCTACTTACCGACACCGGGGAGCTGTTTTTT. The whole variable domain, remainder taken from reference TRBV7-3 and TRBJ2-2, is GAGVSQTPSNKVTEKGKYVELRCDPISGHTALYWYRQSLGQGPEFLIYFQGTGAADDSGLPNDRFFAVRPEGSVSTLKIQRTERGDSAVYLCASSQGLAGDLLTDTGELFFGEGSRLTVL.

The V and J genes are TRBV5-6 and TRBJ2-1; TRBD2 agrees at 9 bases. Per germline, CDR1 SGHDT and CDR2 YYEEEE. V lost 4 bases and J lost 4; bases outside the gene matches: 9. CDR3 size: 16 residues. CDR3 sequence reads: CASSPFGGRAYNEQFF. CDR3 nucleotide sequence: TGTGCCAGCAGCCCCTTTGGCGGGAGGGCTTACAATGAGCAGTTCTTC.

The chain uses TRBV4-1 and TRBJ2-7; 9 bases match TRBD2. Per the germline V gene, CDR1 is MGHRA and CDR2 is YSYEKL. The CDR3 extends over 16 amino acids. V gave up 2 bases and J gave up 0 bases; unmatched junction bases: 5. CDR3 protein: CASSQTGLADSYEQYF. The CDR3, as DNA: TGCGCCAGCAGCCAAACGGGACTAGCCGACTCCTACGAGCAGTACTTC.

The rearrangement uses TRBV18 and TRBJ2-7; the match to TRBD2 covers 10 bases. The CDR3 contains 15 residues. The J segment lost 2 bases and the V segment lost 2 bases, leaving 3 bases of the junction unmatched. CDR1 KGHSH and CDR2 LQKENI come from the germline V gene. The CDR3 region is CASSPGLAGAYEQYF. The DNA of the CDR3 is TGTGCCAGCTCACCAGGGCTAGCGGGAGCCTACGAGCAGTACTTC.

This clone has a handful of counts. The V gene is TRBV6-1, the J gene TRBJ2-3; D is unclear. V was cut by 0 bases and J by 4 bases, with 5 bases left in between. The CDR3 runs to 13 residues. The V gene's germline CDR1 is MNHNS and CDR2 SASEGT. CDR3 nucleotide sequence: TGTGCCAGCAGTGAAGCGCGAGCAGATACGCAGTATTTT. Translating it yields CASSEARADTQYF.